This entry features one TCR beta chain sequence. Its antigen is as yet unknown. CDR3 length: 13 residues. Germline CDR1 SGHTA, CDR2 FQGTGA. V was pared by 2 bases and J by 7 bases, with 2 bases of the junction left unmatched. This related bone marrow graft donor gave peripheral blood on the day of marrow donation. The data were obtained in a study of T cells after posttransplantation cyclophosphamide. The repertoire was sequenced with immunoSEQ multiplex PCR; TCRdb's copy has only in-frame clones and lacks some. The sample has approximately 29,000 clones; 75% to 90% are singletons. Study-wide findings and caveats: After PTCy, TRB diversity resembled that of CNI/methotrexate controls. Donor-recipient repertoire similarity was low at 1-2 months, rising over year one. Tissue-infiltrating T cells from skin or gut overlapped little with blood T cells.

This sequence joins TRBV7-3 and TRBJ1-5; 7 bases match TRBD1. This receptor was taken from a man aged 45-65 years. Sequencing used PBMCs. CDR3 region: CASSLYRGQPQHF. The CDR3 nucleotides are TGTGCCAGCAGCTTATACAGGGGCCAGCCCCAGCATTTT.